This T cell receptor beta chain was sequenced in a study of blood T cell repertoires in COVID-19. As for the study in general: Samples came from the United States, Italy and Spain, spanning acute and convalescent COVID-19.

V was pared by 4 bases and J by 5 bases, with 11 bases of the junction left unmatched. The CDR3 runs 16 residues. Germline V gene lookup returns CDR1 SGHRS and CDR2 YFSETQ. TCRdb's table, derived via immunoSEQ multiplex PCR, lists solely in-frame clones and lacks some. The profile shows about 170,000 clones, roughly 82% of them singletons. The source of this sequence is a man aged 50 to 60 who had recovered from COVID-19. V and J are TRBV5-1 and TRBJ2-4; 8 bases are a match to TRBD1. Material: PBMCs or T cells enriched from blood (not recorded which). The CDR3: CASSLASGTGQNIQYF. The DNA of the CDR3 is TGCGCCAGCAGCCTCGCCTCCGGGACAGGACAAAACATTCAGTACTTC.